This entry features one TCR beta chain sequence. This may be a read error: a much more frequent sequence differs by one nucleotide. The sample belongs to a study of tumor-infiltrating lymphocytes in primary liver carcinoma. Study-wide background: The study obtained roughly 3.5 to 7.5 million productive TCRbeta reads per sample, similar across tissue types.

Priming with a constant-region primer yielded TCR beta cDNA from approximately 500 ng total RNA. Three nested multiplex PCR rounds, a slightly modified ARM-PCR method, built the TCR beta libraries. Two initial PCR rounds of about 10 cycles each paired TRBV1-TRBV30 forward primers with a C-beta reverse primer. TCRdb reanalysed the multiplex PCR reads using MiXCR and keeps one entry per CDR3 protein. The sample gives 100,000 to 150,000 distinct CDR3 sequences, around 62% of which show up once; over 7% is in the top ten. The CDR3 contains 15 residues. V dropped 2 bases and J dropped 2; count of bases not matched to a gene: 2. Germline loops: CDR1 SEHNR, CDR2 FQNEAQ (reference sequence). Joint extraction of RNA and DNA used roughly 20-33 mg of bulk tissue that was unsorted.

The rearrangement joins TRBV7-9 to TRBJ1-5, with TRBD1 matching over 8 bases. What was sequenced was liver tumor tissue from sampling region 1. The subset is: tumor region T1, superior pole. The sequence was obtained from a woman in her fifties or sixties with primary liver carcinoma and hepatitis B virus infection. CDR3 amino acids: CASSLYRGGNQPQHF. DNA of the CDR3: TGTGCCAGCAGCTTATACAGGGGGGGCAATCAGCCCCAGCATTTT.